This TCR beta chain was found in a study of shared clonotypes between healthy human individuals. Study findings and constraints: The sampled material consisted only of blood, and tissue repertoires are likely to differ. Around 5% of naive CD4 clonotypes were common to several donors.

Splitting of CD4+ cells produced CD45RA+ naive and CD45RA-negative memory subsets. Libraries were prepared by immunoSEQ multiplex PCR; TCRdb keeps only in-frame clonotypes and omits some of them. The sample contains about 330,000 clones, over 65% of which appear only once. CDR1 is SGHRS and CDR2 is YFSETQ in the germline V gene. With 0 bases removed from V and 8 bases from J, the gap between germline ends came to 11 bases. This CDR3 is built from 14 residues. As to this clone: The antigen remains unidentified.

V usage is TRBV5-1 and J usage is TRBJ1-4, with D unclear. The source of this sequence is a man under 40 in good health. The specimen was memory CD4+ T cells sorted from blood. Subset reported: CD45RA-negative fraction. Here the CDR3 reads CASSLDSRGEKLFF. The CDR3 region has the DNA TGCGCCAGCAGCTTGGACAGTCGAGGGGAAAAACTGTTTTTT.